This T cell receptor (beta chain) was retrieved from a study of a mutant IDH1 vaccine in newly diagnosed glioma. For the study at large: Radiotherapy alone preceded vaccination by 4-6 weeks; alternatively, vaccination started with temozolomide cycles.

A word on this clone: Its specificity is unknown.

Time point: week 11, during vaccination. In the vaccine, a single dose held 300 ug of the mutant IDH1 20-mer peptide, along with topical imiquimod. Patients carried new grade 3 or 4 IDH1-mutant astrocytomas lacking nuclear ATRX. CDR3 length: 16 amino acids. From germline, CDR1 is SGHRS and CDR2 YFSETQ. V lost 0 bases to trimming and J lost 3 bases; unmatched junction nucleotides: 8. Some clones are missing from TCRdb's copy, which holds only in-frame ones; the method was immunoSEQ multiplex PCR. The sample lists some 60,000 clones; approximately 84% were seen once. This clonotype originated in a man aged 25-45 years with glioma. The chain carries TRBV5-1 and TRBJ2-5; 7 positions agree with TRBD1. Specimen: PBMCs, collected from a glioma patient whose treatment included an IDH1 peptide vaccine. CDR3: CASSLAMTGREETQYF. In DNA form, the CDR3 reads TGCGCCAGCAGCTTGGCCATGACAGGGCGGGAAGAGACCCAGTACTTC.